The next 25 T cell receptor beta chains were all read from a single sample in a study of T cell responses to AZD1222 COVID-19 vaccine. Only in-frame clones appear in the TCRdb table, and some are missing; sequencing was by immunoSEQ multiplex PCR. The table has about 150,000 clones, around 88% seen once. This specimen was peripheral blood, taken on day 0 of MenACWY control vaccination. The origin of the receptors is an adult in good health.

This chain connects TRBV2 to TRBJ2-4, with D possibly TRBD1 on 6 matching bases. The CDR3 is made up of 11 amino acids. Germline V gene data show CDR1 as SNHLY and CDR2 as FYNNEI. V lost 6 bases, J lost 9 bases, and 9 bases lay in between. In nucleotides, the CDR3 is TGTGCCAGCAGGACAGGAGGCATTCAGTACTTC. Protein: CASRTGGIQYF.

The chain links TRBV7-8 to TRBJ1-1; D remains ambiguous. CDR3 length equals 15 residues. Deletions cut 3 bases from V and 0 bases from J, with 11 bases between. CDR1 and CDR2 (germline): SGHVS, FQNEAQ. The chain's CDR3 is CASSLSENMNTEAFF. As DNA, the CDR3 is TGTGCCAGCAGCTTGAGTGAGAATATGAACACTGAAGCTTTCTTT.

This clone was counted a single time. The chain employs TRBV18 and TRBJ2-7; D is perhaps TRBD1 (5 bases). This CDR3 region has 14 residues. The germline V and J ends were trimmed by 2 bases and 6 bases, with 14 bases remaining between them. The V gene's germline CDR1 is KGHSH and CDR2 LQKENI. The DNA of the CDR3 is TGTGCCAGCTCACCAAACAGACAGTACTCCGAGCAGTACTTC. It translates to CASSPNRQYSEQYF.

The rearrangement links TRBV4-3 to TRBJ1-2; tentatively, D is TRBD1 (5 bases). CDR1 and CDR2 from the germline V gene are LGHNA and YSLEER. The CDR3 extends over 13 amino acids. V lost 4 bases and J 4 bases, leaving 10 bases between the germline ends. The DNA for the CDR3 is TGCGCCAGCAGCCCTGCCGACAGCTATGGCTACACCTTC. This encodes CASSPADSYGYTF.

J is TRBJ1-6 and V is TRBV5-1; no clear D. Germline V CDR1 and CDR2: SGHRS, YFSETQ. The V gene lost 0 bases and the J gene lost 0 bases, with 4 bases spanning the gap. CDR3 length equals 15 residues. CDR3 protein: CASSLESSYNSPLHF. As DNA, the CDR3 is TGCGCCAGCAGCTTGGAGAGCTCCTATAATTCACCCCTCCACTTT.

The rearrangement links TRBV3-1 (or the pseudogene TRBV3-2) to TRBJ2-5, with 8 bases lining up with TRBD1. The CDR3 spans 21 residues. The germline gives CDR1 LGHDT, CDR2 YNNKEL (reference sequence). V lost 3 bases and J lost 2; bases outside the gene matches: 23. CDR3 nucleotides: TGTGCCAGCAGCCATCCACCAACCGGGACAGGATACCATATGGGACAAGAGACCCAGTACTTC. This translates into CASSHPPTGTGYHMGQETQYF.

The chain couples TRBV6-2 or TRBV6-3 to TRBJ1-4, with a weak D call TRBD1 (6 bases). This CDR3 has 13 residues. Trimming cost V 2 bases and J 9 bases, with 10 bases left between them. Germline CDR1 MNHEY, CDR2 SVGEGT. The CDR3 coding sequence is TGTGCCAGCAGTTACAGGGGACACCAAAAACTGTTTTTT. This codes for CASSYRGHQKLFF.

The gene calls are TRBV28 and TRBJ2-7, with 10 bases that match TRBD1. Germline trimming cut 9 bases from V and 3 bases from J; bases unmatched to any gene: 5. CDR1 MDHEN and CDR2 SYDVKM come from the germline V gene. The CDR3 sequence is 13 residues long. In nucleotides, the CDR3 is TGTGCCAGTCTGAGGGACAGGGGCTACGAGCAGTACTTC. Protein product: CASLRDRGYEQYF.

In DNA, the CDR3 is TGTGCCTGGAGCGGGGGACTTAGAGCTTTCTTT. Its protein is CAWSGGLRAFF. The chain joins TRBV30 to TRBJ1-1; D might be TRBD1 (5 bases). CDR3 length: 11 residues. The V gene's germline CDR1 is GTSNPN and CDR2 SVGIG (reference sequence). V was pared by 3 bases and J by 10 bases, with 12 bases between.

CDR3 loop: CASSLVWNSNQPQHF. The CDR3 DNA sequence: TGTGCCAGCAGCTTAGTTTGGAATAGCAATCAGCCCCAGCATTTT. The chain employs TRBV7-2 and TRBJ1-5, with D uncertain. This CDR3 has 15 residues. In germline, CDR1 is SGHTA, CDR2 FQGNSA. V was shortened by 1 base and J by 0 bases, with 7 bases between the two germline ends.

This chain connects TRBV6-5 to TRBJ2-1; 7 nucleotides line up with TRBD1. CDR1 is MNHEY and CDR2 is SVGAGI in the germline V gene. Losses at the gene ends were 5 bases for V and 4 bases for J; bases not matched to a gene: 8. This CDR3 is built from 15 residues. CDR3 amino acids: CASSPTGPAYNEQFF. The CDR3 nucleotides are TGTGCCAGCAGTCCGACAGGGCCAGCATACAATGAGCAGTTCTTC.

CDR3 amino acids: CASKGSSYEQYF. Written as DNA, the CDR3 is TGTGCCAGCAAAGGGTCCTCCTACGAGCAGTACTTC. V is TRBV28 and J is TRBJ2-7; D unresolved. The V gene's germline CDR1 is MDHEN and CDR2 SYDVKM. The germline V and J ends were trimmed by 7 bases and 0 bases, with 7 bases remaining between them. The CDR3 is 12 residues long.

This CDR3 reads CASSDRVGNQPQHF. CDR3 nucleotide sequence: TGTGCCAGTAGTGACAGGGTAGGCAATCAGCCCCAGCATTTT. The chain uses TRBV19 and TRBJ1-5; 7 bases are shared with TRBD1. From germline, CDR1 is LNHDA and CDR2 SQIVND (reference sequence). The CDR3 sequence is 14 residues long. V lost 5 bases, J lost 2 bases, and 3 bases stayed unmatched.

The J gene is TRBJ1-6, the V gene TRBV14; no reliable D call. From germline, CDR1 is SGHDN and CDR2 FVKESK. This CDR3 is 14 amino acids long. V was clipped by 0 bases and J by 13 bases, with 13 bases between them. As DNA, the CDR3 is TGTGCCAGCAGCCAAGAGGGAACCAACTGGCCCCTCCACTTT. Protein product: CASSQEGTNWPLHF.

This clone was counted a few times. This chain connects TRBV19 to TRBJ1-5; D is uncertain. The CDR3 contains 17 residues. V lost 5 bases to trimming and J lost 0 bases, with 17 bases between them. In germline, CDR1 is LNHDA, CDR2 SQIVND (reference sequence). The CDR3 nucleotides are TGTGCCAGTAGTCCGCGCGAGGCAGCTATTAGCAATCAGCCCCAGCATTTT. Its translation is CASSPREAAISNQPQHF.

The V call is TRBV5-1, the J call TRBJ2-7, with D perhaps matching TRBD1 or TRBD2 (6 bases each). V lost 4 bases, J lost 0 bases, and 14 bases lay in between. There are 15 residues in the CDR3. From germline, CDR1 is SGHRS and CDR2 YFSETQ. CDR3: CASSAGHSSSYEQYF. The DNA for the CDR3 is TGCGCCAGCAGCGCGGGACATTCGAGCTCCTACGAGCAGTACTTC. Full variable domain (rest looked up from reference TRBV5-1 and TRBJ2-7): KAGVTQTPRYLIKTRGQQVTLSCSPISGHRSVSWYQQTPGQGLQFLFEYFSETQRNKGNFPGRFSGRQFSNSRSEMNVSTLELGDSALYLCASSAGHSSSYEQYFGPGTRLTVT.

The V gene is TRBV7-2, the J gene TRBJ1-1; no clear D. CDR1 is SGHTA, CDR2 FQGNSA, per germline. The V and J ends lost 1 base and 5 bases respectively, with 14 bases between them. The CDR3 has 15 amino acids. The CDR3 region is CASSLGGGLGTEAFF. In DNA form, the CDR3 reads TGTGCCAGCAGCTTAGGAGGAGGTCTAGGGACTGAAGCTTTCTTT.

The rearrangement links TRBV15 to TRBJ1-2; 9 nucleotides line up with TRBD1. The CDR3 covers 17 residues. J lost 1 base, V lost 3 bases, and 9 bases had no gene match. Germline V gene data show CDR1 as LNHNV and CDR2 as YYDKDF (reference sequence). The CDR3 region has the DNA TGTGCCACCAGCAGTTCCGGGACAGGGAGGGGTAACTATGGCTACACCTTC. It specifies CATSSSGTGRGNYGYTF. Together with reference TRBV15 and TRBJ1-2, the CDR3 gives the full variable domain: DAMVIQNPRYQVTQFGKPVTLSCSQTLNHNVMYWYQQKSSQAPKLLFHYYDKDFNNEADTPDNFQSRRPNTSFCFLDIRSPGLGDTAMYLCATSSSGTGRGNYGYTFGSGTRLTVV.

The chain joins TRBV18 to TRBJ2-7; 7 bases agree with TRBD1. V trimming: 4 bases; J trimming: 2 bases; junction bases outside the gene matches: 5. Germline lookup yields CDR1 KGHSH and CDR2 LQKENI. The CDR3 contains 14 residues. This CDR3 is CASSLRQGTYEQYF. CDR3 nucleotides: TGTGCCAGCTCACTGAGACAGGGAACCTACGAGCAGTACTTC.

The chain links TRBV29-1 to TRBJ2-7; weak D call: TRBD2 (5 bases). Per the germline V gene, CDR1 is SQVTM and CDR2 is ANQGSEA. The CDR3 spans 13 residues. With 3 bases removed from V and 2 bases from J, the gap between germline ends came to 11 bases. The DNA of the CDR3 is TGCAGCGTTGAGAGGGTTATCCCCTACGAGCAGTACTTC. Translating gives CSVERVIPYEQYF.

This chain connects TRBV21-1 to TRBJ1-2. TRBV21-1 is deemed a pseudogene. The CDR3 covers 17 residues. The CDR3 reads CATPLREGRFLVDGYTF. Written as DNA, the CDR3 is TGTGCCACTCCCCTAAGAGAGGGGCGCTTTCTGGTTGATGGCTACACCTTC.

The CDR3 DNA reads TGTGCCAGCTCGCCCGCCGGGACAGGGAATGAAAAACTGTTTTTT. Protein: CASSPAGTGNEKLFF. The rearrangement joins TRBV18 to TRBJ1-4; 9 bases are a match to TRBD1. This CDR3 comprises 15 residues. V was pared by 6 bases and J by 5 bases, with 7 bases of the junction left unmatched. Germline CDR1 and CDR2: KGHSH and LQKENI.

V gene TRBV12-3 or TRBV12-4 combines with J gene TRBJ1-5; possibly TRBD1 for D (5 bases). The CDR3 runs to 13 residues. V was shortened by 1 base and J by 7 bases, with 8 bases between the two germline ends. The CDR3 loop reads CASSLGGGQPQHF. DNA for the CDR3: TGTGCCAGCAGTTTAGGTGGGGGGCAGCCCCAGCATTTT.

The CDR3 coding sequence is TGTGCTAGTAGAGGTATTACTGAAGCTTTCTTT. Protein product: CASRGITEAFF. This sequence joins TRBV12-5 and TRBJ1-1; unclear D gene. The V end lost 8 bases, the J end lost 5 bases, and 9 bases lay between the germline ends. The CDR3 sequence is 11 residues long. Germline loops: CDR1 LGHNT, CDR2 FRNRAP.

The chain has TRBV5-6 and TRBJ1-2, with 11 bases fitting TRBD1. The trim removed 4 bases at V and 8 bases at J, leaving 4 bases unmatched. Germline CDR1 SGHDT, CDR2 YYEEEE. CDR3 length equals 13 residues. The CDR3 DNA sequence: TGTGCCAGCAGCCCGGACAGGGGGCGAGGCTACACCTTC. Translated: CASSPDRGRGYTF.